These T cell receptor beta chains were read from a single sample in a study of blood T cell repertoires in COVID-19. TCRdb keeps only in-frame clones here, not all; method: immunoSEQ multiplex PCR. Among some 140,000 clones listed, 65% to 90% were seen once. Sequencing was done on a sample of peripheral blood. The receptors shown here come from a woman aged 55-75 years with COVID-19, enrolled during active disease. Each CDR3 is given with its conserved first and last residue. Each record gives: clone size, V gene, J gene, CDR3 protein. Some rows have no size entry. The others give once, few or many, or a class for an expanded clone.

size: .; V: TRBV5-1; J: TRBJ2-5; CDR3: CASSWTSPIGETQYF
size: .; V: TRBV6-6; J: TRBJ1-5; CDR3: CASTLTGIINQPQHF
size: .; V: TRBV6-5; J: TRBJ1-2; CDR3: CASSPDRVDYGYTF
size: .; V: TRBV5-1; J: TRBJ1-1; CDR3: CASSPGDRRPNTEAFF
size: .; V: TRBV5-1; J: TRBJ1-4; CDR3: CASSGETGAIEKLFF
size: many; V: TRBV5-8; J: TRBJ1-2; CDR3: CASSSWEILRGDGYTF
size: .; V: TRBV2; J: TRBJ1-1; CDR3: CASSERDRNTEAFF
size: few; V: TRBV3-1/TRBV3-2; J: TRBJ2-7; CDR3: CASRRGGSYEQYF
size: .; V: TRBV11-2; J: TRBJ1-1; CDR3: CASTLTGLNTEAFF
size: .; V: TRBV12-3/TRBV12-4; J: TRBJ1-1; CDR3: CATHRNTEAFF
size: .; V: TRBV5-8; J: TRBJ1-5; CDR3: CASSLLQGLNQPQHF
size: .; V: TRBV5-6; J: TRBJ1-1; CDR3: CASSLTGGDNTEAFF
size: .; V: TRBV6-6; J: TRBJ1-3; CDR3: CASRLQGPNTIYF
size: .; V: TRBV6-9; J: TRBJ1-5; CDR3: CASSYGGTQPQHF
size: .; V: TRBV3-1/TRBV3-2; J: TRBJ1-3; CDR3: CASSQDLGGGNTIYF
size: .; V: TRBV18; J: TRBJ2-2; CDR3: CASSPPLAGGRTGELFF
size: .; V: TRBV12-5; J: TRBJ2-5; CDR3: CASGSGHLNQETQYF
size: .; V: TRBV9; J: TRBJ2-3; CDR3: CASSAILAGASGTQYF